This T cell receptor beta chain was sequenced during a study of regulatory T cells in long-lasting Graves disease (dated by TCRdb to about 2021). For the wider study: Antithyroid drugs had been taken for less than 3 months by newly diagnosed Graves' disease patients. The study was conducted in China and was registered as a clinical trial. TCR sequencing covered 13 persistent and some 20 newly diagnosed Graves' disease patients, 33 samples in total. Patients with persistent Graves' disease were compared with patients with newly diagnosed Graves' disease using TCR sequencing and RNA sequencing of peripheral blood.

A distance of 12 bases separates the germline ends of V and J, which lose 0 bases and 2 bases respectively. Including the terminal cysteine and phenylalanine, the CDR3 comprises 16 residues. Only CDR3 DNA is held: 48 bases, read in frame from base 1. CDR1 and CDR2 were assigned from the germline V gene as SGHDN and FVKESK. Notes on this clonotype: This receptor's antigen is unknown. Within one base of it there is no much larger clone, and no base qualities were kept.

The receptor library was made with multiplex PCR. Sequencer: Illumina HiSeq 4000. TCR beta libraries were built with iRepertoire HTBI primers and Arm-PCR amplification of CDR3 regions. Before sequencing, the PCR products underwent gel purification. The paper's processing steps were these. Gene usage analysis of CDR3 amino acid clonotypes relied on the 62 TRBV and about 15 TRBJ segments identified across samples. COPE and FqMerger were used to merge filtered high-quality paired reads into contigs. BLAST was used to align contigs to IMGT TRBV, TRBD and TRBJ reference genes, with CDR3 defined following IMGT. Any clonotype with a frequency above 0.1% was counted as a highly expanded clone. Shannon entropy was used to measure repertoire diversity, and the Gini coefficient was used to measure V-J evenness. Public clonotypes were defined as clonotypes shared by more than one individual. TCRdb reanalyzed the raw reads on its own, using fastp at Q25 for trimming and MiXCR for clone calling, and kept in-frame beta chains. Each record represents a unique CDR3 protein, reported with the most common genes and DNA among its rows. In this record, the V and J calls reflect TCRdb's handling and not the investigators' own analysis. The sample includes hundreds of thousands of distinct CDR3 sequences, with 16% observed a single time. The leading ten clones occupy around 12% of the sample.

The time point label of this sample denotes: newly diagnosed GD, antithyroid drugs for less than 3 months. RNA was extracted from PBMCs in TRIzol for both TCR sequencing and RNA sequencing. The diagnosis of Graves' disease was made according to American Thyroid Association guidelines. Recruitment of patients was carried out at an endocrinology department in Xi'an, China. From each patient, around 9.3 milliliters of peripheral blood was collected into an EDTA anticoagulant tube. Ficoll Paque Plus density gradient separation was used to isolate PBMCs, and no additional T cell sorting was done. RNA quality was checked with an Agilent 2100 Bioanalyzer and agarose gel, and concentration with a NanoDrop 2000. Findings and caveats that apply to the study as a whole: Patients with persistent disease shared more public clonotypes (fewer than 3,000) than newly diagnosed patients did (around 980). As a limitation, the authors acknowledged that the small sample size may reduce accuracy. The study examined only peripheral blood because the primary lesion, thyroid tissue, could not be accessed. Lower TCR Shannon entropy and fewer highly expanded clones were observed in persistent Graves' disease patients than in newly diagnosed patients, which suggested clonal expansion. TRBV28, TRBJ1-2 and TRBJ2-5 were preferentially used in persistent disease, while TRBV20-1 and TRBJ2-1 were favored in newly diagnosed disease. Only the TCR beta chain was sequenced and analyzed.

These data are also associated with another study on T cells in Graves' hyperthyroidism and ophthalmopathy. That second report states: Graves' hyperthyroidism was defined as stable when no progression to ophthalmopathy occurred over 18 months of follow-up. Hyperthyroidism patients were newly diagnosed, had a disease duration of under 2 months, and were aged 18 to 65 years. Any patient with an uncontrolled infection, another autoimmune disease, pregnancy or lactation was excluded. Diagnoses relied on clinical symptoms, serum thyroxine and TRAb, thyroid ultrasound and orbital computed tomography. The TCR CDR3 was subjected to a first round of RT-PCR using the HTBI primer set and the Qiagen OneStep RT-PCR kit. Most expanded thyroid clonotypes (frequency above 0.001) were also detected in blood, suggesting blood repertoires may reflect thyroid immune responses. A model built on a 13 V-J signature distinguished ophthalmopathy from stable hyperthyroidism, reaching around 90% sensitivity and 81.08% specificity in cross-validation and 80%/75% in testing. In validation, progression to ophthalmopathy was predicted by the model with more than 65% sensitivity and under 85% specificity, a median of 6.5 months before onset. To identify distinguishing TCR V-J signatures, a discovery cohort of 95 to 100 patients was used, comprising 43 with Graves' ophthalmopathy and 57 with stable Graves' hyperthyroidism. Prospective prediction of ophthalmopathy was tested in an independent validation cohort consisting of under 20 hyperthyroidism patients and 15 or so patients who later progressed to ophthalmopathy. The approximately 90 discovery patients were divided at random into training and test sets in a 7:3 ratio. The study also compared thyroid tissue and blood T-cell repertoires from several Graves' hyperthyroidism patients. After sampling, hyperthyroidism patients received methimazole starting at 30 mg daily, and ophthalmopathy patients received high-dose intravenous methylprednisolone. A second multiplex PCR round built the libraries, followed by size selection and purification. Sequencing of the libraries was done on an Illumina HiSeq2000 using paired-end 100 bp reads. SOAPnuke was used to process the raw data, removing reads that contained adapters or uncalled bases, had a mean Phred below 15, or lacked an exact match to the constant primer or identifier. COPE v1.2.5 was used to merge the high-quality paired reads, and each unique nucleotide sequence was defined as a clonotype. MiTCR v1.1 was used to align the clonotypes against IMGT TRBV, TRBD and TRBJ reference segments. Analysis was restricted to V-J combinations with a frequency above 0.0001, which covered roughly 99% of repertoires. A TCS score was defined as the ratio between F50 (clonal expansion) and ExV (chaos), using BLOSUM62-based TCRdist between CDR3 peptides within each V-J. Welch's t-statistics and random forest reduced fewer than 600 V-J features to roughly 13, which were used in a naive Bayes classifier (R e1071). No statistical method was used to fix the sample size in advance, and group allocation was not hidden from the investigators. The paper describes TCR Vbeta CDR3 sequencing of around 140 peripheral blood samples, made up of 43 ophthalmopathy patients, around 73 hyperthyroidism patients and roughly 17 progressor patients.

The sample in question was peripheral blood mononuclear cells (PBMCs), obtained at new diagnosis, from a patient treated with antithyroid drugs. This TCR came from a man aged 18 to 30 with Graves disease. Donor details come from another sample of the same person, matched by shared clones. The chain couples TRBV14 to TRBJ2-3; the D gene is perhaps TRBD2, on 6 matching bases. This receptor carries the CDR3 CASSQDGGGTTDTQYF. The DNA sequence is as follows: TGTGCCAGCAGCCAAGACGGGGGTGGGACCACAGATACGCAGTATTTT.